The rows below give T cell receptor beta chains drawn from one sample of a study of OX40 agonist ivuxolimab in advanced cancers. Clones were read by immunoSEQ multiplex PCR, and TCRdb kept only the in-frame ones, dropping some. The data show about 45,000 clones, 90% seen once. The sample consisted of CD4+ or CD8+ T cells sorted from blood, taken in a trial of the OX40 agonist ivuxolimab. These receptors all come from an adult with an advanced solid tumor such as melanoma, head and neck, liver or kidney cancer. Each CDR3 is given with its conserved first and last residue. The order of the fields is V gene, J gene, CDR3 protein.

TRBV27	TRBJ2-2	CASSSSGLAGGRPTGELFF
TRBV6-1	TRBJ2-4	CASSTGQLAKNIQYF
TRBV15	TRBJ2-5	CATSGTGWGETQYF
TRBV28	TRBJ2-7	CASSFYGLAGGYEQYF
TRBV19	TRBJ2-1	CASSIVQNNEQFF
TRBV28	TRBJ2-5	CASSPFDRGYQTQYF
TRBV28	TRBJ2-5	CASSLPTPQETQYF
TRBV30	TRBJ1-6	CAWRLYSNSPLHF
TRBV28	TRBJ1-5	CASSPNTLSNQPQHF
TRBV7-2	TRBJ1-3	CASSPRHGGSSGNTIYF
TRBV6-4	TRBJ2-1	CASSIAGGRNEQFF
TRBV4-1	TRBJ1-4	CASSQPSIRGEKLFF
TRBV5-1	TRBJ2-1	CASSKRTNEQFF
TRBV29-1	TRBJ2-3	CSVAPVPPTDTQYF
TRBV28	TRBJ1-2	CASNYGGYGYTF
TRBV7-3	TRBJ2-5	CASSLMAGGRETQYF
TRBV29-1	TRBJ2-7	CSVVGTAGSYEQYF
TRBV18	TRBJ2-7	CASSGGTGGLDEQYF
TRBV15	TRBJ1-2	CATSRDRGNYGYTF
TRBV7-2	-	CASSLVAGGPNLFYEQYF
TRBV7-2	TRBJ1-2	CASSLVGGYGYTF
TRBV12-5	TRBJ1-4	CASGLVRLNSRWGNEKLFF
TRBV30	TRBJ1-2	CAWRDTKGVGYTF
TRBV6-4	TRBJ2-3	CASSLSFTDTQYF
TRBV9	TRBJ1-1	CASSEGLNTEAFF
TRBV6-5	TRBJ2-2	CASREGGSGELFF
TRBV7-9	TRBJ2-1	CASSLSGTSYNEQFF
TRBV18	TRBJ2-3	CASSPRTSGSGTDTQYF
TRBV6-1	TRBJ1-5	CASSADRGSNQPQHF
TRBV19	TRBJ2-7	CASSGLAGGGASYEQYF
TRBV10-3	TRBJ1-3	CAITGTDGNTIYF